What follows are 14 T cell receptor beta chains derived from one specimen sequenced in a study of CD8 T cells in Susac syndrome. RNA totalling about 0.45 to 1 ug underwent reverse transcription with random hexamers. MiXCR, run by TCRdb on the immunoSEQ multiplex PCR reads, gives a single entry per CDR3 protein. The table has about 150,000 distinct CDR3 sequences, approximately 95% seen once. The sequencing sample was made of CD4+ T cells from PBMCs. These receptors came from a human donor with Susac syndrome.

The chain recombines TRBV12-5 with TRBJ2-3, with TRBD2 matching over 10 bases. There are 16 residues in the CDR3. Germline V gene lookup returns CDR1 LGHNT and CDR2 FRNRAP. Trimming took 5 bases from V and 2 from J; bases not matched to a gene: 7. Here the CDR3 reads CASGTQLAGDTDTQYF. DNA of the CDR3: TGTGCTAGTGGTACCCAGCTAGCGGGGGACACAGATACGCAGTATTTT. The complete variable domain, with remaining parts taken from reference TRBV12-5 and TRBJ2-3, reads DARVTQTPRHKVTEMGQEVTMRCQPILGHNTVFWYRQTMMQGLELLAYFRNRAPLDDSGMPKDRFSAEMPDATLATLKIQPSEPRDSAVYFCASGTQLAGDTDTQYFGPGTRLTVL.

The chain joins TRBV14 to TRBJ2-1; D remains ambiguous. Trimming cost V 2 bases and J 8 bases, with 19 bases left between them. Germline CDR1 is SGHDN and CDR2 is FVKESK. CDR3 length: 16 residues. CDR3 bases: TGTGCCAGCAGCCAACTTCACGACGGTTTTGAGCATGAGCAGTTCTTC. This encodes CASSQLHDGFEHEQFF.

This clonotype was seen more than once but under ten times. The V call is TRBV4-3, the J call TRBJ2-2; no definite D call. The CDR3 totals 13 residues. Germline CDR1 and CDR2: LGHNA and YSLEER. Trimming took 3 bases from V and 1 from J, leaving 3 bases between them. This chain's CDR3 is CASSQENTGELFF. The CDR3 coding sequence is TGCGCCAGCAGCCAGGAGAACACCGGGGAGCTGTTTTTT.

The J gene is TRBJ1-5, the V gene TRBV18; D perhaps matches TRBD1 (5 bases). V was cut by 3 bases and J by 5 bases, with 11 bases left in between. This CDR3 spans 14 amino acids. CDR1 is KGHSH and CDR2 is LQKENI in the germline V gene. The CDR3 region has the DNA TGTGCCAGCTCACCCCTGTCGGGGGATCAGCCCCAGCATTTT. Amino acid sequence: CASSPLSGDQPQHF.

The chain uses TRBV29-1 and TRBJ1-1, with D perhaps TRBD1 (6 bases). Germline CDR1 SQVTM, CDR2 ANQGSEA. The CDR3 is 14 amino acids. With 5 bases removed from V and 1 base from J, the gap between germline ends came to 14 bases. This CDR3 is CSVLQGLANTEAFF. CDR3 nucleotides: TGCAGCGTTCTACAGGGACTTGCGAACACTGAAGCTTTCTTT.

This chain connects TRBV20-1 to TRBJ1-5, with D unresolved. The CDR3 spans 13 residues. The germline V and J ends were trimmed by 4 bases and 2 bases, with 9 bases remaining between them. Germline CDR1 reads DFQATT; CDR2 reads SNEGSKA (reference sequence). The CDR3 sequence: CSATEGGNQPQHF. The CDR3 DNA sequence: TGCAGTGCTACTGAGGGAGGCAATCAGCCCCAGCATTTT.

The rearrangement uses TRBV29-1 and TRBJ2-2, with D perhaps TRBD1 (7 bases). Trimming removed 7 bases from V and 2 bases from J, with 11 bases in between. Per the germline V gene, CDR1 is SQVTM and CDR2 is ANQGSEA. The CDR3 runs to 13 residues. The CDR3 loop is CSAGGFNTGELFF. The DNA for the CDR3 is TGCAGCGCAGGGGGGTTTAACACCGGGGAGCTGTTTTTT.

The chain is built from TRBV9 and TRBJ2-2; TRBD1 matches at 9 bases. The CDR3 contains 16 residues. CDR1 is SGDLS, CDR2 YYNGEE, per germline. V shed 4 bases, J shed 4 bases, and the junction held 8 bases outside the gene matches. CDR3 loop: CASSPRQGESTGELFF. Here the CDR3 DNA reads TGTGCCAGCAGCCCCCGACAGGGGGAGAGCACCGGGGAGCTGTTTTTT. The whole variable domain, remainder taken from reference TRBV9 and TRBJ2-2, is DSGVTQTPKHLITATGQRVTLRCSPRSGDLSVYWYQQSLDQGLQFLIQYYNGEERAKGNILERFSAQQFPDLHSELNLSSLELGDSALYFCASSPRQGESTGELFFGEGSRLTVL.

CDR3 DNA: TGCAGCGTGCGTAGCGGGGGGACCGACGAGCAGTACTTC. It specifies CSVRSGGTDEQYF. This sequence joins TRBV29-1 and TRBJ2-7; TRBD2 aligns across 10 bases. Germline V gene sequence: CDR1 SQVTM, CDR2 ANQGSEA. This CDR3 is 13 amino acids long. The trim removed 6 bases at V and 5 bases at J, leaving 7 bases unmatched.

This clonotype was detected once. The CDR3 is CATSRDSGTGELFF. CDR3 nucleotide sequence: TGTGCCACCAGCAGAGATTCCGGCACCGGGGAGCTGTTTTTT. The V and J genes are TRBV15 and TRBJ2-2; D gene uncertain. Germline V gene lookup returns CDR1 LNHNV and CDR2 YYDKDF (reference sequence). Trimming took off 0 bases at V and 4 bases at J, with 6 bases between the two ends. This CDR3 has 14 amino acids.

This chain connects TRBV6-6 to TRBJ2-2, with 12 bases that match TRBD2. Germline V gene sequence: CDR1 MNHNY, CDR2 SVGAGI (reference sequence). The V gene end was trimmed by 7 bases and the J gene end by 4 bases; junction bases not matched to a gene: 4. The CDR3 is 15 amino acids. The CDR3 region is CASTSGGAVTGELFF. In nucleotides, the CDR3 is TGTGCCAGCACTAGCGGGGGGGCGGTCACCGGGGAGCTGTTTTTT.

The V call is TRBV14, the J call TRBJ2-7; TRBD1 is a possible D gene (6 bases). Germline V CDR1 and CDR2: SGHDN, FVKESK. The CDR3 is made up of 15 amino acids. The V end was cut by 1 base, the J end by 5 bases, with 15 bases between. CDR3 residues: CASSQGQVGKDEQYF. CDR3 coding DNA: TGTGCCAGCAGCCAAGGACAGGTAGGGAAAGACGAGCAGTACTTC.

V is TRBV20-1 and J is TRBJ2-1; D gene uncertain. CDR3 size: 15 residues. The V gene's germline CDR1 is DFQATT and CDR2 SNEGSKA (reference sequence). The V end was cut by 0 bases, the J end by 2 bases, with 11 bases between. The CDR3 DNA sequence: TGCAGTGCTAGAGAGCCGAGGAGCCCCTACAATGAGCAGTTCTTC. Amino acids: CSAREPRSPYNEQFF.

Only a few counts were recorded for this clonotype. In DNA, the CDR3 is TGTGCCAGCAGCGCGGTCTCTGGGGCCAACGTCCTGACTTTC. As protein: CASSAVSGANVLTF. The V and J genes are TRBV14 and TRBJ2-6; D is unclear. The ends were cut back, 5 bases at V and 0 bases at J, with 5 bases in the middle. CDR1 is SGHDN and CDR2 is FVKESK in the germline V gene. The CDR3 has 14 residues.